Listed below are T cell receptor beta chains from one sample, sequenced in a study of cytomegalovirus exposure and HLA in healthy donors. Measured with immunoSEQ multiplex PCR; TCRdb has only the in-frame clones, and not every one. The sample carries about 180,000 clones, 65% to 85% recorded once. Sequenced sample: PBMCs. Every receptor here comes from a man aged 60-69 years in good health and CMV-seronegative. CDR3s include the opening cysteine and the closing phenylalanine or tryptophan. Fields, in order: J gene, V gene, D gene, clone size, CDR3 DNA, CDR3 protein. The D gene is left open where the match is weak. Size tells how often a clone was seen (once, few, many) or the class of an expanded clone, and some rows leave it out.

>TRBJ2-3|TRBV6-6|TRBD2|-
TGTGCCAGCAGTTACACTAGCGGGGGGCGGATAGATACGCAGTATTTT
CASSYTSGGRIDTQYF
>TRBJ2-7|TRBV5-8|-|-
TGTGCCAGCAGCTTCGGAGCAACAACCTACGAGCAGTACTTC
CASSFGATTYEQYF
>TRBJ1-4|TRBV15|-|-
TGTGCCACCAGCAGAGAAAGCAGGTTGGATGAAAAACTGTTTTTT
CATSRESRLDEKLFF
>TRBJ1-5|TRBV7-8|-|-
TGTGCCAGCAGCTTACAGGGGAATGGTCAGCCCCAGAATTTT
CASSLQGNGQPQNF
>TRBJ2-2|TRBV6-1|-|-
TGTGCCAGCAGGAGGGACACCAACACCGGGGAGCTGTTTTTT
CASRRDTNTGELFF
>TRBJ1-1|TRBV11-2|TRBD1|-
TGTGCCAGCAGCCAGGACAGGGCGGGAGTGAGCGGCACTGAAGCTTTCTTT
CASSQDRAGVSGTEAFF
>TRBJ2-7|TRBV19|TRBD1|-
TGTGCCAGTAGACCGGGACAGAACTCCTACGAGCAGTACTTC
CASRPGQNSYEQYF
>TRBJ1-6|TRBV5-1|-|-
TGCGCCAGCAGCTTGGGGGCAGACTATAATTCACCCCTCCACTTT
CASSLGADYNSPLHF
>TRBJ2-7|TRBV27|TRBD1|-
TGTGCCAGCAGTTTAACCCCGGGACAGGGTGGGGTCTACGAGCAGTACTTC
CASSLTPGQGGVYEQYF
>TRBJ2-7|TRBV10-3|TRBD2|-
TGTGCCATCAGTGCGACTAGCGGGGGCCGGGAGCAGTACTTC
CAISATSGGREQYF
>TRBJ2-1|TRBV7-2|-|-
TGTGCCAGCAGCTTAGGTCCCCGAGTCGAGCAGTTCTTC
CASSLGPRVEQFF
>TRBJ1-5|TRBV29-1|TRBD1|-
TGCAGCGTCCTGCAGGGGGCGGATCAGCCCCAGCATTTT
CSVLQGADQPQHF
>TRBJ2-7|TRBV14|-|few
TGTGCCAGCAGCCAAGATCTTTTCAGGGTGCCCTACTTC
CASSQDLFRVPYF
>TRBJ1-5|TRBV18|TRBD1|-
TGTGCCAGCTCACCGGACAGGGGTAACAATCAGCCCCAGCATTTT
CASSPDRGNNQPQHF
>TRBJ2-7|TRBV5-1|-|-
TGCGCCAGCAGTCGCGGGACGGGGAGCTCCTACGAGCAGTACTTC
CASSRGTGSSYEQYF
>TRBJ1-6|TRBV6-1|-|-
TGTGCCAGCAGTGCTGCAGGGGATGGCTCACCCCTCAACTTT
CASSAAGDGSPLNF
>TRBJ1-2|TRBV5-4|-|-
TGTGCCAGCAGCTTGGGCGGGGGCCGGGGCTACCCCTTC
CASSLGGGRGYPF